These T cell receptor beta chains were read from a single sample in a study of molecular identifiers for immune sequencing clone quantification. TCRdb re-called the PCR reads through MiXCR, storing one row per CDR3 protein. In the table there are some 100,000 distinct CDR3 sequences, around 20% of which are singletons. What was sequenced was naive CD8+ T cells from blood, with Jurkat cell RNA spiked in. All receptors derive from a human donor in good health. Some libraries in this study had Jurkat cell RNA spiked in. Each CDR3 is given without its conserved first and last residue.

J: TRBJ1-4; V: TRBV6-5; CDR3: ASSYSSQGELF
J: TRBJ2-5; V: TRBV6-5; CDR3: ASSPEGGSPETQY
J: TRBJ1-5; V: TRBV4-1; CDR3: VSSQAGGGLSQPQH
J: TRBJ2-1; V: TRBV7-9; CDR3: ASSLGGVLAGGRLC
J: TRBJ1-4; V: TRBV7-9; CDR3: ASSPLGSSLDEKLF
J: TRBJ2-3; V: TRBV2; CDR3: ASIKEPLAGGGDTQY
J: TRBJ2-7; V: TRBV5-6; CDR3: ASSWAASYEQY
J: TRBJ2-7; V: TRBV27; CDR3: ASTHTGGGTGQC
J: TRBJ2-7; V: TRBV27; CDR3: ASRGLRGQY
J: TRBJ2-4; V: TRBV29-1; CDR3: SVVEAKNIQY
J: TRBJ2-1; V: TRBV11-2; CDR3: ASSLAATSSYNEQF
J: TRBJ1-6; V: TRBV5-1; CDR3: ASRTGTPSSYNSPLH
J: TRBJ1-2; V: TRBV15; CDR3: ATSISGTDYGYT
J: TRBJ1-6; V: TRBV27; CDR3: ASSGTGNVSFH
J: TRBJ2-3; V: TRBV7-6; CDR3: ASSAHVDTQY
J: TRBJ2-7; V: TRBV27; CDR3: ASSLAGYGAYEQY
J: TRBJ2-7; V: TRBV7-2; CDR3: ASSLTGYVGVFSYEQY
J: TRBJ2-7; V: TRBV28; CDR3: ASSLSLLGAHEQY
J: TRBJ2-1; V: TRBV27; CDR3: ASSLSGAQYNEQF
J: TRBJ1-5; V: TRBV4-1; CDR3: ASSQARNQPQH
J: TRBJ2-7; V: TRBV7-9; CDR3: ASSLGAGYEQY
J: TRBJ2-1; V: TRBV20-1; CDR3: SAPMSFIGNEQF
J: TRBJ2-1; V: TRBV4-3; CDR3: ASSQDPGTRLNEQF
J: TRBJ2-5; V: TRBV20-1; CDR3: SAGRLETQY
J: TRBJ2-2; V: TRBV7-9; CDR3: ASSPSVNTGELF
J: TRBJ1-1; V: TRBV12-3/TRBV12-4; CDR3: ASSFEGAHVF
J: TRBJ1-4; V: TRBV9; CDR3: ASSVGDLMGYVGNEKLF
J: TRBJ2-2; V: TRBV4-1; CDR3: ASSQERQGVGELF
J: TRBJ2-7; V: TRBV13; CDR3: ASSLGVNYEQY
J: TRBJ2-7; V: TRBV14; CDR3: ASSNTGYEQY
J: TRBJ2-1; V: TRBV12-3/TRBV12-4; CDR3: ASSDQGGRYNEQF
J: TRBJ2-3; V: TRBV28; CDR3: ASSFRALRGTDTQY
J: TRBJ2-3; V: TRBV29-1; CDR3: SVEVLATQY
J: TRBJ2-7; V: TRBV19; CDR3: ASSIAPSPGWEQY
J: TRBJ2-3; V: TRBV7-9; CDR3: ASSSRTSGGPTDTQY
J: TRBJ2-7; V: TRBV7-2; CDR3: ASSLAGAGIHEQY
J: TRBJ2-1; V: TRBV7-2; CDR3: ASSLVMGQGYNEQF
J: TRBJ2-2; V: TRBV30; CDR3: AWSFGVTGELF
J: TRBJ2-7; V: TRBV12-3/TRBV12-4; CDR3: ASSAGGDEQY
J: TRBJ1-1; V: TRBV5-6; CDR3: ASSWDHNTEAF
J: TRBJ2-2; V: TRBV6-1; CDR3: ASHALPWTSGRLSGELF
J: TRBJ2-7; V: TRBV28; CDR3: ASSLLGREQY
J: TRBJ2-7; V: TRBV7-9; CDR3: ASSPPGSHEQY
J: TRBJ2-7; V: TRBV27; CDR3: ASSKLGPLLYEQY
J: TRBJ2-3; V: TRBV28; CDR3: ASSSLPLYRARTGTQY
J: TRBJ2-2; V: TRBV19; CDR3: ATSPDSRPGELF
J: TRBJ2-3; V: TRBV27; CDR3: ASSLSAAPSSTDTQY
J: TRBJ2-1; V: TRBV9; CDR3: ASSDADPLQF
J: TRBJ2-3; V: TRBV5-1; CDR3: ASSLEGSLYGDTQY
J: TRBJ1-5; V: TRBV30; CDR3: AWSVRDKPWSQH
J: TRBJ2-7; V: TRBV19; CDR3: ATRFGAQEQY
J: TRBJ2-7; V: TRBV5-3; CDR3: ASSLLGPSGEQY
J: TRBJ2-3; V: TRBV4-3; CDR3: ASSQEASTDTQY
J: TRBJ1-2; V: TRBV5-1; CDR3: ASSSDGTNYGYT
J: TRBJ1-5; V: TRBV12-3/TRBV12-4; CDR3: ASSLNGWDQPQH
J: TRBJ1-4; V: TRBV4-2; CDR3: ASSQEMGFEKLF
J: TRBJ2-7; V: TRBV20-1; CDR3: SATTMGVYEQY